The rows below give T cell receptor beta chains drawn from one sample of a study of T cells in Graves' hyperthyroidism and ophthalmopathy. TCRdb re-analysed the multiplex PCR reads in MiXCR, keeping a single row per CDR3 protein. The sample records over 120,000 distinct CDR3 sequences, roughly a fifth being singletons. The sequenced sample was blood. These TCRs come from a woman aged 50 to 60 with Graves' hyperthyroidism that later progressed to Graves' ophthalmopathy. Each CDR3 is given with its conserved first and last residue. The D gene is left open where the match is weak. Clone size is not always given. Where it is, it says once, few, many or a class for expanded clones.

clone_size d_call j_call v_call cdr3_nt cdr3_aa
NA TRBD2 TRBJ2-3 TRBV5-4 TGTGCCAGCAGCTTGATTAGCGGGATCTTCACAGATACGCAGTATTTT CASSLISGIFTDTQYF
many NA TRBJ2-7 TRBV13 TGTGCCAGCAGCTCTTACCCGACCTACGAGCAGTACTTC CASSSYPTYEQYF
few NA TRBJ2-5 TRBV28 TGTGCCAGCAGCCAAGGACAGAAGACCCAGTACTTC CASSQGQKTQYF
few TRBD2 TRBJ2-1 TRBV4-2 TGTGCCAGCAGCCGTCAGACTGTAGCGGGAGCAGGAGAGCAGTTCTTC CASSRQTVAGAGEQFF
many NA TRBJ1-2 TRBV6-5 TGTGCCAGCAGTTACTCGACGGATTATGGCTACACCTTC CASSYSTDYGYTF
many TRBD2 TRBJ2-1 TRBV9 TGTGCCAGCAGCCCGACTAGCGACATAACCTACAATGAGCAGTTCTTC CASSPTSDITYNEQFF
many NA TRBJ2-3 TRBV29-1 TGCAGCGTTGGTCAGAACACAGATACGCAGTATTTT CSVGQNTDTQYF
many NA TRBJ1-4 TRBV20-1 TGCAGTGCTAGAGATTTGTCAGATAATGAAAAACTGTTTTTT CSARDLSDNEKLFF
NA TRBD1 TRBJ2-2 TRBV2 TGTGCCAGCAGCTCGACAGGGTCCCTTACCGGGGAGCTGTTTTTT CASSSTGSLTGELFF
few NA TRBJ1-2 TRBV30 TGTGCCTGGAGTGCCCCCACCCGGCGGAGCGCCTATGGCTACACCTTC CAWSAPTRRSAYGYTF
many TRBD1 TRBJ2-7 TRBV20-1 TGCAGTGCCGCCGGGACAGGGGCTTTCTATGAGCAGTACTTC CSAAGTGAFYEQYF
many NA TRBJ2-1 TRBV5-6 TGTGCCAGCAGCTTGGTTGAGGGTCGCTCCTACAATGAGCAGTTCTTC CASSLVEGRSYNEQFF
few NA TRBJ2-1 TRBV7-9 TGTGCCAGCAGCTCCCCTCGCAATGAGCAGTTCTTC CASSSPRNEQFF
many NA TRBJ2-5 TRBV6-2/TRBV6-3 TGTGCCAGCAGTTACCCCCGTGAGGGCACGGAGACCCAGTACTTC CASSYPREGTETQYF
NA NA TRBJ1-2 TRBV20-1 TGCAGTGCTAGTCCAGGGGTTCAGGGGTATGGCTACACCTTC CSASPGVQGYGYTF
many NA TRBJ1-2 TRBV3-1 TGTGCCAGCAGCCAAGGAAGTGGCTATGGCTACACCTTC CASSQGSGYGYTF
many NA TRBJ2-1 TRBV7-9 TGTGCCAGCAGTCCGGGCCCGAGGGGTGCCGGGGCTGAGCAGTTCTTC CASSPGPRGAGAEQFF
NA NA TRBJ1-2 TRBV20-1 TGCAGTGCCACCAGAGGGACCTCGACGGATGGCTACACCTTC CSATRGTSTDGYTF
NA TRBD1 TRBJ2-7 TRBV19 TGTGCCAGTAGTAGAGGGGGCGCCAGCTCCTACGAGCAGTACTTC CASSRGGASSYEQYF
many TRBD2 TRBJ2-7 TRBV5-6 TGTGCCAGCAGCTACCTAGGACTAGCGGGAGGGATGTTAGGCGAGCAGTACTTC CASSYLGLAGGMLGEQYF
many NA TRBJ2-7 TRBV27 TGTGCCAGCAGTACAAGGACAGCCTACGAGCAGTACTTC CASSTRTAYEQYF
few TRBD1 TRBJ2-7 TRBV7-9 TGTGCCAGCAGGCCGGGACAGGCCTACGAGCAGTACTTC CASRPGQAYEQYF
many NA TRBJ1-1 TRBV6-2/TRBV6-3 TGTGCCAGCAGCCAACCCCCCCCGGGACCGAACACTGAAGCTTTCTTT CASSQPPPGPNTEAFF
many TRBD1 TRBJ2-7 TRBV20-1 TGCAGTGCCCGGACAGGGTTAGTTGACGAGCAGTACTTC CSARTGLVDEQYF
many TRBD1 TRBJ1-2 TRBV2 TGTGCCAGCAGATCGACAGGGGGCGATGGCTACACCTTC CASRSTGGDGYTF
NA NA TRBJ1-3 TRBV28 TGTGCCAGCAGTTTCGCCCGGAACACCATATATTTT CASSFARNTIYF
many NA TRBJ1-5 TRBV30 TGTGCCTGGGGGGACGGGGATCAGCCCCAGCATTTT CAWGDGDQPQHF
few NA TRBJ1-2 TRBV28 TGTGCCAGCAGTCCCCGGACACTCTATGGCTACACCTTC CASSPRTLYGYTF
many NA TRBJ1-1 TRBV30 TGTGCCTGGAGTGCCCTGGACAACGTGGCTTTCTTT CAWSALDNVAFF
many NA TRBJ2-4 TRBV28 TGTGCCAGCAGCAAAGGCCCCCTACGGAACATTCAGTACTTC CASSKGPLRNIQYF
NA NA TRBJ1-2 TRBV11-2 TGTGCCAGCAGCCCCGAGGCACACCGGGGGTCTAACTATGGCTACACCTTC CASSPEAHRGSNYGYTF
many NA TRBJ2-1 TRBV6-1 TGTGCCAGCTGCGTCAGCAACTACAATGAGCAGTTCTTC CASCVSNYNEQFF
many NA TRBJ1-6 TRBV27 TGTGCCAGCAGTCGAACCACCGGGACTAATTCACCCCTCCACTTT CASSRTTGTNSPLHF